This TCR beta chain was profiled in a study of Ad26.COV2.S vaccination and SARS-CoV-2 variants. Background on the study: Enrolled in COV1001, the donor was in the Ad26.COV2.S trial arm, which received the vaccine. Study-level findings and limits: TCR breadth and depth analyses may have underestimated total T cell responses. Reportedly, spike-specific CD8+ and CD4+ T cell responses achieved substantial breadth once vaccination had taken place.

Trimming removed 4 bases from V and 1 base from J, with 7 bases in between. The CDR3 loop spans 13 amino acids. Germline V gene lookup returns CDR1 SGHTA and CDR2 FQGNSA. Treatment meaning: around 19 received Ad26.COV2.S at low or high dose, single or two shots; about 5 received placebo; per-sample allocation not given. The study sampled participants on day 63 after the first vaccine or placebo injection. Sequencing was performed with immunoSEQ multiplex PCR; in TCRdb, only in-frame clones are kept and a portion is missing. The sample carries more than 400,000 clones, 90% recorded once. A word on this clone: Its matching antigen is unknown.

The chain employs TRBV7-2 and TRBJ1-1; D is unresolved. This sequence originates from a person aged 18-60 years who received the Ad26.COV2.S COVID-19 vaccine or a placebo. Specimen: peripheral blood, collected in a trial of Ad26.COV2.S vaccine versus placebo. CDR3 DNA sequence: TGTGCCAGCAGCTCACGACAGAACACTGAAGCTTTCTTT. This encodes CASSSRQNTEAFF.